This TCR beta chain appears in the sequencing data of a study of shared clonotypes between healthy human individuals. Study conclusions and caveats: Richness estimates generally favored naive over memory subsets.

Germline V gives CDR1 MNHEY, CDR2 SVGAGI. The CDR3 extends over 14 amino acids. V was clipped by 3 bases and J by 2 bases, with 8 bases between them. Concerning this clone: Its antigen is as yet unknown.

Sequenced by immunoSEQ multiplex PCR; TCRdb stores in-frame clones only, minus some. The table records about 2.4 million clones, over 85% of them present only once. The sequencing sample was made of naive CD4+ T cells sorted from blood. Subset given: CD45RA+ positively selected. The TCR comes from a man in his late teens or twenties in good health. The chain is built from TRBV6-5 and TRBJ2-1; D perhaps matches TRBD1 (6 bases). The CDR3 coding sequence is TGTGCCAGCAGTTATGGGACACCCTACAATGAGCAGTTCTTC. Translation gives CASSYGTPYNEQFF.